This is a list of T cell receptor beta chains from one sample in a study of T cell responses to AZD1222 COVID-19 vaccine. Clones were read by immunoSEQ multiplex PCR, and TCRdb kept only the in-frame ones, dropping some. The sample has 70,000 to 95,000 clones; 89% are singletons. Sample: peripheral blood, taken on day 0 of MenACWY control vaccination. Receptors were obtained from an adult in good health. Each CDR3 is given with its conserved first and last residue. D genes are given only for firm matches. Clone size is stated in some rows and not others, as once, few, many or a class when expanded.

clone_size: -
d_call: -
v_call: TRBV5-5
j_call: TRBJ2-7
cdr3_aa: CASSFGNPYEQYF
cdr3_nt: TGTGCCAGCAGCTTCGGCAATCCTTACGAGCAGTACTTC

clone_size: -
d_call: -
v_call: TRBV6-4
j_call: TRBJ2-7
cdr3_aa: CAGNYEQYF
cdr3_nt: TGTGCCGGCAACTACGAGCAGTACTTC

clone_size: -
d_call: -
v_call: TRBV7-2
j_call: TRBJ2-7
cdr3_aa: CASSLDGDGTYDLEQYF
cdr3_nt: TGTGCCAGCAGCTTAGACGGGGACGGAACCTACGATCTCGAGCAGTACTTC

clone_size: -
d_call: -
v_call: TRBV5-8
j_call: TRBJ1-6
cdr3_aa: CASLLSPLHF
cdr3_nt: TGTGCCAGCTTACTTTCACCCCTCCACTTT

clone_size: once
d_call: -
v_call: TRBV6-6
j_call: TRBJ1-5
cdr3_aa: CASSPGGNSNQPQHF
cdr3_nt: TGTGCCAGCTCCCCCGGGGGGAATAGCAATCAGCCCCAGCATTTT

clone_size: few
d_call: -
v_call: TRBV28
j_call: TRBJ2-7
cdr3_aa: CASSLFGGYEQYF
cdr3_nt: TGTGCCAGCAGTTTGTTTGGGGGCTACGAGCAGTACTTC

clone_size: -
d_call: -
v_call: TRBV5-1
j_call: TRBJ1-2
cdr3_aa: CASSLEQGGLYGYTF
cdr3_nt: TGCGCCAGCAGCTTGGAACAGGGCGGACTCTATGGCTACACCTTC

clone_size: -
d_call: TRBD1
v_call: TRBV28
j_call: TRBJ2-3
cdr3_aa: CASSLSGTGTTDTQYF
cdr3_nt: TGTGCCAGCAGTCTTTCCGGGACAGGGACCACAGATACGCAGTATTTT

clone_size: -
d_call: -
v_call: TRBV15
j_call: TRBJ1-2
cdr3_aa: CATSREVGDNYGYTF
cdr3_nt: TGTGCCACCAGCAGAGAAGTGGGGGATAACTATGGCTACACCTTC

clone_size: -
d_call: -
v_call: TRBV28
j_call: TRBJ1-5
cdr3_aa: CASSLFLDGTQHF
cdr3_nt: TGTGCCAGCAGTTTATTCCTCGATGGGACCCAGCATTTT

clone_size: -
d_call: -
v_call: TRBV7-3
j_call: TRBJ2-2
cdr3_aa: CASSFPGPRRTGELFF
cdr3_nt: TGTGCCAGCAGCTTCCCGGGACCCAGGCGCACCGGGGAGCTGTTTTTT

clone_size: -
d_call: TRBD1
v_call: TRBV7-2
j_call: TRBJ2-7
cdr3_aa: CASRLQGFSYEQYF
cdr3_nt: TGTGCCAGCAGGTTACAGGGGTTCTCCTACGAGCAGTACTTC

clone_size: -
d_call: -
v_call: TRBV9
j_call: TRBJ1-1
cdr3_aa: CASSVGLDRNTEAFF
cdr3_nt: TGTGCCAGCAGCGTAGGGCTTGACAGGAACACTGAAGCTTTCTTT

clone_size: -
d_call: TRBD1
v_call: TRBV10-1
j_call: TRBJ2-3
cdr3_aa: CASSEGDRVTDTQYF
cdr3_nt: TGCGCCAGCAGTGAAGGGGACAGAGTCACAGATACGCAGTATTTT

clone_size: -
d_call: -
v_call: TRBV13
j_call: TRBJ1-6
cdr3_aa: CASRSTRSSPLHF
cdr3_nt: TGTGCCAGCAGGTCCACCAGGAGTTCACCCCTCCACTTT

clone_size: -
d_call: -
v_call: TRBV5-1
j_call: TRBJ1-1
cdr3_aa: CASSSVGGRNTEAFF
cdr3_nt: TGCGCCAGCAGCTCCGTAGGCGGGAGGAACACTGAAGCTTTCTTT

clone_size: -
d_call: -
v_call: TRBV3-1/TRBV3-2
j_call: TRBJ1-4
cdr3_aa: CASSLWVHNNEKLFF
cdr3_nt: TGTGCCAGCAGCCTTTGGGTCCACAATAATGAAAAACTGTTTTTT

clone_size: -
d_call: TRBD1
v_call: TRBV7-2
j_call: TRBJ2-2
cdr3_aa: CASISDRPTGELFF
cdr3_nt: TGTGCCAGCATTTCGGACAGGCCCACCGGGGAGCTGTTTTTT

clone_size: -
d_call: -
v_call: TRBV6-1
j_call: TRBJ1-2
cdr3_aa: CASSERDNYGYTF
cdr3_nt: TGTGCCAGCAGTGAACGGGACAACTATGGCTACACCTTC

clone_size: -
d_call: -
v_call: TRBV18
j_call: TRBJ2-5
cdr3_aa: CASSNGGVKTQYF
cdr3_nt: TGTGCCAGCTCAAATGGGGGAGTGAAGACCCAGTACTTC

clone_size: -
d_call: -
v_call: TRBV25-1
j_call: TRBJ1-4
cdr3_aa: CASSGFTGNNEKLFF
cdr3_nt: TGTGCCAGCAGTGGGTTTACAGGAAATAATGAAAAACTGTTTTTT

clone_size: -
d_call: -
v_call: TRBV11-2
j_call: TRBJ1-6
cdr3_aa: CASSLPSHPLHF
cdr3_nt: TGTGCCAGCAGCTTACCTTCCCACCCCCTCCACTTT

clone_size: -
d_call: TRBD1
v_call: TRBV5-6
j_call: TRBJ2-1
cdr3_aa: CASSEFLDRSSYNEQFF
cdr3_nt: TGTGCCAGCAGCGAATTCTTGGACAGGAGCTCCTACAATGAGCAGTTCTTC

clone_size: -
d_call: -
v_call: TRBV9
j_call: TRBJ1-5
cdr3_aa: CASSVGGANQPQHF
cdr3_nt: TGTGCCAGCAGCGTAGGAGGGGCCAACCAGCCCCAGCATTTT

clone_size: -
d_call: TRBD2
v_call: TRBV18
j_call: TRBJ2-3
cdr3_aa: CASSPFAGGSTDTQYF
cdr3_nt: TGTGCCAGCTCACCTTTTGCGGGGGGGAGCACAGATACGCAGTATTTT

clone_size: once
d_call: TRBD2
v_call: TRBV7-2
j_call: TRBJ2-1
cdr3_aa: CASSVSGGRAYNEQFF
cdr3_nt: TGTGCCAGCAGCGTCTCCGGGGGGAGGGCATACAATGAGCAGTTCTTC

clone_size: -
d_call: TRBD1
v_call: TRBV3-1/TRBV3-2
j_call: TRBJ1-1
cdr3_aa: CASSQVHGQGLVTEAFF
cdr3_nt: TGTGCCAGCAGCCAAGTCCACGGACAGGGGTTAGTCACTGAAGCTTTCTTT

clone_size: -
d_call: -
v_call: TRBV28
j_call: TRBJ2-3
cdr3_aa: CASSLSWDQSTDTQYF
cdr3_nt: TGTGCCAGCAGTTTATCGTGGGACCAAAGCACAGATACGCAGTATTTT

clone_size: -
d_call: -
v_call: TRBV9
j_call: TRBJ2-3
cdr3_aa: CASSVEIGGPEDTQYF
cdr3_nt: TGTGCCAGCAGCGTAGAAATTGGAGGGCCCGAAGATACGCAGTATTTT

clone_size: -
d_call: -
v_call: TRBV24-1
j_call: TRBJ1-2
cdr3_aa: CATSDLTGHGYTF
cdr3_nt: TGTGCCACCAGTGATTTGACAGGGCATGGCTACACCTTC

clone_size: -
d_call: -
v_call: TRBV5-5
j_call: TRBJ2-7
cdr3_aa: CASSLLVSSPYEQYF
cdr3_nt: TGTGCCAGCAGCTTGTTAGTTTCCAGTCCCTACGAGCAGTACTTC

clone_size: -
d_call: TRBD2
v_call: TRBV11-2
j_call: TRBJ2-7
cdr3_aa: CASSTGTSGIYEQYF
cdr3_nt: TGTGCCAGCAGCACCGGGACTAGCGGGATCTACGAGCAGTACTTC

clone_size: -
d_call: TRBD1
v_call: TRBV11-2
j_call: TRBJ2-3
cdr3_aa: CASSAYRGADTQYF
cdr3_nt: TGTGCCAGCAGCGCATACAGGGGAGCAGATACGCAGTATTTT

clone_size: -
d_call: -
v_call: TRBV6-5
j_call: TRBJ2-1
cdr3_aa: CASTLTGRNEQFF
cdr3_nt: TGTGCCAGCACCCTAACAGGGAGGAATGAGCAGTTCTTC

clone_size: -
d_call: -
v_call: TRBV7-8
j_call: TRBJ2-7
cdr3_aa: CASSLVLQGAYEQYF
cdr3_nt: TGTGCCAGCAGCTTAGTCTTACAGGGCGCCTACGAGCAGTACTTC

clone_size: -
d_call: -
v_call: TRBV11-3
j_call: TRBJ1-2
cdr3_aa: CASSLRENYGYTF
cdr3_nt: TGTGCCAGCAGCTTGCGGGAAAACTATGGCTACACCTTC

clone_size: -
d_call: -
v_call: TRBV7-2
j_call: TRBJ1-1
cdr3_aa: CASSIQGGGTEAFF
cdr3_nt: TGTGCCAGCAGCATCCAGGGTGGTGGGACTGAAGCTTTCTTT

clone_size: -
d_call: TRBD1
v_call: TRBV7-6
j_call: TRBJ1-3
cdr3_aa: CASSAGTGSGNTIYF
cdr3_nt: TGTGCCAGCAGCGCCGGGACAGGGTCTGGAAACACCATATATTTT

clone_size: -
d_call: -
v_call: TRBV24-1
j_call: TRBJ2-7
cdr3_aa: CATRRRGQPYEQYF
cdr3_nt: TGTGCCACCAGACGACGGGGGCAGCCCTACGAGCAGTACTTC

clone_size: few
d_call: -
v_call: TRBV19
j_call: TRBJ1-1
cdr3_aa: CASSMVANTEAFF
cdr3_nt: TGTGCCAGTAGTATGGTGGCGAACACTGAAGCTTTCTTT

clone_size: -
d_call: -
v_call: TRBV6-6
j_call: TRBJ1-2
cdr3_aa: CASSYSAGYTF
cdr3_nt: TGTGCCAGCAGTTACTCTGCAGGCTACACCTTC

clone_size: once
d_call: -
v_call: TRBV7-6
j_call: TRBJ2-2
cdr3_aa: CASSLSSANTGELFF
cdr3_nt: TGTGCCAGCAGCTTATCGTCCGCGAACACCGGGGAGCTGTTTTTT

clone_size: once
d_call: -
v_call: TRBV6-6
j_call: TRBJ1-5
cdr3_aa: CASSPTMGGGNQPQHF
cdr3_nt: TGTGCCAGCAGCCCTACAATGGGGGGAGGCAATCAGCCCCAGCATTTT

clone_size: -
d_call: TRBD1
v_call: TRBV7-9
j_call: TRBJ1-6
cdr3_aa: CASSDGQGGGSYNSPLHF
cdr3_nt: TGTGCCAGCAGCGACGGACAGGGTGGTGGGTCCTATAATTCACCCCTCCACTTT

clone_size: -
d_call: -
v_call: TRBV28
j_call: TRBJ2-7
cdr3_aa: CASSSAQGIPYEQYF
cdr3_nt: TGTGCCAGCAGTTCCGCACAGGGTATCCCGTACGAGCAGTACTTC

clone_size: -
d_call: -
v_call: TRBV12-3/TRBV12-4
j_call: TRBJ2-1
cdr3_aa: CASSRLAVEFF
cdr3_nt: TGTGCCAGCAGCCGACTGGCCGTTGAGTTCTTC

clone_size: -
d_call: TRBD1
v_call: TRBV9
j_call: TRBJ1-2
cdr3_aa: CASSPTGNYGYTF
cdr3_nt: TGTGCCAGCAGCCCGACAGGGAACTATGGCTACACCTTC

clone_size: -
d_call: TRBD1
v_call: TRBV19
j_call: TRBJ1-1
cdr3_aa: CASSPPPVRGRVDTEAFF
cdr3_nt: TGTGCCAGTAGTCCACCCCCCGTGAGGGGGCGGGTGGACACTGAAGCTTTCTTT

clone_size: -
d_call: -
v_call: TRBV28
j_call: TRBJ1-3
cdr3_aa: CASTTGFSGNTIYF
cdr3_nt: TGTGCCAGCACCACAGGGTTCTCTGGAAACACCATATATTTT

clone_size: -
d_call: -
v_call: TRBV20-1
j_call: TRBJ1-1
cdr3_aa: CSARETIQAFF
cdr3_nt: TGCAGTGCTAGAGAGACTATCCAAGCTTTCTTT

clone_size: -
d_call: TRBD1
v_call: TRBV6-5
j_call: TRBJ2-7
cdr3_aa: CASSYLDRPPNEQYF
cdr3_nt: TGTGCCAGCAGTTACCTGGACAGGCCTCCGAACGAGCAGTACTTC

clone_size: -
d_call: TRBD2
v_call: TRBV6-5
j_call: TRBJ2-3
cdr3_aa: CASQTGTSGADTQYF
cdr3_nt: TGTGCCAGCCAAACAGGGACTAGCGGGGCAGATACGCAGTATTTT

clone_size: -
d_call: TRBD1
v_call: TRBV7-8
j_call: TRBJ2-5
cdr3_aa: CASSSRGRRETQYF
cdr3_nt: TGTGCCAGCAGCTCCAGGGGGCGTCGGGAGACCCAGTACTTC

clone_size: once
d_call: -
v_call: TRBV6-5
j_call: TRBJ1-1
cdr3_aa: CAVQGNTEAFF
cdr3_nt: TGTGCCGTACAGGGGAACACTGAAGCTTTCTTT

clone_size: -
d_call: -
v_call: TRBV6-5
j_call: TRBJ1-2
cdr3_aa: CASSRAPNYGYTF
cdr3_nt: TGTGCCAGCAGCCGTGCTCCTAACTATGGCTACACCTTC